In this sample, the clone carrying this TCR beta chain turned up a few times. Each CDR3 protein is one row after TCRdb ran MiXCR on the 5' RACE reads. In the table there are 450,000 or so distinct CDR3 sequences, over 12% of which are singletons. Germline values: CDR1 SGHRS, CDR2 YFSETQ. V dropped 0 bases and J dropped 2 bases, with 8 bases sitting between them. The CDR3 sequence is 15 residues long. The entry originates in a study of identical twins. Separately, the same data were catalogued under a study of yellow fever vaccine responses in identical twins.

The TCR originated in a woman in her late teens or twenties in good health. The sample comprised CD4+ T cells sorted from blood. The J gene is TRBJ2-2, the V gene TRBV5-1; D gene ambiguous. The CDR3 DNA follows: TGCGCCAGCAGCTTGGTTAAGGGTAACACCGGGGAGCTGTTTTTT. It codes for CASSLVKGNTGELFF.